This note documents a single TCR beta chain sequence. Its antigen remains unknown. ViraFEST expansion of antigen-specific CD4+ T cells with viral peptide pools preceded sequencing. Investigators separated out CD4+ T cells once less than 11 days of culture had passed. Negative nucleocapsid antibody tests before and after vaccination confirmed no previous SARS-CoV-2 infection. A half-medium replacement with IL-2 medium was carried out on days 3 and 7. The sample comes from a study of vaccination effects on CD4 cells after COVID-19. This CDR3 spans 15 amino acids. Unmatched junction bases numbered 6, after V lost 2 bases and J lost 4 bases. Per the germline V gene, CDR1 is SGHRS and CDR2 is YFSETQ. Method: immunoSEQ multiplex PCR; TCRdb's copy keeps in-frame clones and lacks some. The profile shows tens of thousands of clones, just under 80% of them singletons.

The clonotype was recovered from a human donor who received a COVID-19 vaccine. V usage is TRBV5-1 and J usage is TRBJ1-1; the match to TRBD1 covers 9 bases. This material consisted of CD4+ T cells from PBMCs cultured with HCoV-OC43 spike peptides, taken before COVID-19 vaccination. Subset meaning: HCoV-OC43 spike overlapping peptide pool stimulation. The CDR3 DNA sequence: TGCGCCAGCAGCTTACAGGGGGCGCTTGGCACTGAAGCTTTCTTT. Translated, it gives CASSLQGALGTEAFF.